This T cell receptor (beta chain) is drawn from a study of T cell responses to AZD1222 COVID-19 vaccine. Study findings and constraints: Repertoire sampling was restricted to post-peak T cell response timepoints.

On this clone: Its target is not known.

The V gene lost 7 bases and the J gene lost 0 bases, with 12 bases spanning the gap. Germline V gene data show CDR1 as LNHDA and CDR2 as SQIVND (reference sequence). The CDR3 length is 14 residues. Assay used: immunoSEQ multiplex PCR; TCRdb lists only in-frame clones, some missing. The table shows 150,000 to 200,000 clones, with 92% occurring only once. The sequence was collected from an adult who received the AZD1222 COVID-19 vaccine. Sequencing was performed on peripheral blood, taken 28 days after the second AZD1222 dose. This chain links TRBV19 with TRBJ1-1; D gene uncertain. Written as DNA, the CDR3 is TGTGCCAGTAAGGAGGTCAGAGTGAACACTGAAGCTTTCTTT. Encoded protein: CASKEVRVNTEAFF.